One sample yielded the 12 T cell receptor beta chains listed below, sequenced in a study of blood T cell repertoires in COVID-19. Clones were read by immunoSEQ multiplex PCR, and TCRdb kept only the in-frame ones, dropping some. The sample shows approximately 340,000 clones, approximately 91% of them seen only once. The sequenced material came from PBMCs or T cells enriched from blood (not recorded which). All receptors derive from a woman aged 40 to 49 who had been exposed to COVID-19.

This clone showed up just once. CDR3 nucleotides: TGTGCCAGCAGCCAAGTCGGCAGGTTCTATAATTCACCCCTCCACTTT. This translates into CASSQVGRFYNSPLHF. V and J are TRBV3-1 (or the pseudogene TRBV3-2) and TRBJ1-6; D call uncertain. CDR1 and CDR2 from the germline V gene are LGHDT and YNNKEL (reference sequence). The V end lost 1 base, the J end lost 3 bases, and 10 bases lay between the germline ends. The CDR3 contains 16 residues.

The chain has TRBV5-1 and TRBJ2-1, with TRBD2 matching 10 bases. The CDR3 is 16 amino acids. CDR1 and CDR2 from the germline V gene are SGHRS and YFSETQ. Trimming took 1 base from V and 8 from J; bases not matched to a gene: 9. The CDR3: CASSLPLAGALDEQFF. CDR3 nucleotide sequence: TGCGCCAGCAGCTTGCCCCTAGCGGGGGCCCTCGATGAGCAGTTCTTC.

The V call is TRBV10-2, the J call TRBJ2-1, with a tentative D call TRBD1 (6 bases). V shed 3 bases and J shed 4 bases, with 13 bases lying between them. The CDR3 is made up of 15 amino acids. Germline lookup yields CDR1 WSHSY and CDR2 SAAADI. The CDR3 bases are TGCGCCAGCAGTGATCGCGAAGGGGGATACAATGAGCAGTTCTTC. Encoded protein: CASSDREGGYNEQFF.

Only a few counts were recorded for this clone. The chain employs TRBV6-2 or TRBV6-3 and TRBJ2-7; TRBD2 aligns across 7 bases. This CDR3 is built from 13 residues. The trim removed 4 bases at V and 1 base at J, leaving 1 base unmatched. Per the germline V gene, CDR1 is MNHEY and CDR2 is SVGEGT. The CDR3 here is CASSWGGSYEQYF. For the CDR3, the DNA is TGTGCCAGCAGTTGGGGAGGGTCCTACGAGCAGTACTTC.

This rearrangement joins TRBV30 to TRBJ2-5, with D possibly matching TRBD1 (7 bases). The CDR3 extends over 14 amino acids. Trimming cost V 0 bases and J 7 bases, with 15 bases left between them. The germline V gene has CDR1 GTSNPN and CDR2 SVGIG (reference sequence). CDR3 amino acids: CAWSVSPGGGTQYF. CDR3 nucleotides: TGTGCCTGGAGTGTCTCCCCAGGGGGAGGGACCCAGTACTTC.

The CDR3 reads CASSPLRGFSYEQYF. CDR3 in DNA: TGTGCCAGCAGCCCTCTTAGGGGATTTTCCTACGAGCAGTACTTC. The V call is TRBV3-1 (or the pseudogene TRBV3-2), the J call TRBJ2-7, with D possibly matching TRBD1 (5 bases). The germline CDR1 and CDR2 sequences are LGHDT and YNNKEL (reference sequence). The CDR3 covers 15 residues. V lost 4 bases to trimming and J lost 1 base, with 14 bases between them.

V usage is TRBV2 and J usage is TRBJ1-1; 10 bases map to TRBD1. Germline trimming cut 4 bases from V and 3 bases from J; bases unmatched to any gene: 5. Per the germline V gene, CDR1 is SNHLY and CDR2 is FYNNEI. The CDR3 is 15 residues long. CDR3 residues: CASSVPGQGDTEAFF. DNA of the CDR3: TGTGCCAGCAGTGTACCCGGACAGGGGGACACTGAAGCTTTCTTT.

The J gene is TRBJ1-5, the V gene TRBV7-8; a possible D gene is TRBD1 (5 bases). This CDR3 is built from 17 residues. V dropped 2 bases and J dropped 3 bases, with 17 bases sitting between them. Germline CDR1 is SGHVS and CDR2 is FQNEAQ. The CDR3 reads CASSLLASTGTNQPQHF. CDR3 DNA: TGTGCCAGCAGCTTATTGGCATCCACAGGAACCAATCAGCCCCAGCATTTT.

Regarding this clone: Sequence at one end of the junction differs from germline and may be a read error. The DNA for the CDR3 is TGTGCTAGTGCCGCTAACAGATTAACAGCCTTC. It translates to CASAANRLTAF. V gene TRBV12-5 combines with J gene TRBJ1-2; D remains unclear. Germline-derived CDR1 and CDR2 are LGHNT and FRNRAP. This CDR3 comprises 11 residues.

The DNA of the CDR3 is TGCGCCAGCAGCTGGACAGCCCCCTACGAGCAGTACTTC. Translation gives CASSWTAPYEQYF. The J gene is TRBJ2-7, the V gene TRBV5-1; TRBD1 might be the D (6 bases). This CDR3 spans 13 amino acids. CDR1 and CDR2 from the germline V gene are SGHRS and YFSETQ. Trimming shortened V by 3 bases and J by 2 bases, and 9 bases separated the two germline ends.

V usage is TRBV19 and J usage is TRBJ2-1; TRBD2 matches at 7 bases. Germline values: CDR1 LNHDA, CDR2 SQIVND (reference sequence). CDR3 size: 13 residues. V shed 6 bases and J 2 bases; nucleotides not matched to a gene: 1. This CDR3 is CASSGGTYNEQFF. DNA for the CDR3: TGTGCCAGTAGCGGGGGGACCTACAATGAGCAGTTCTTC.

V usage is TRBV5-1 and J usage is TRBJ1-2, with D possibly being TRBD1 (5 bases). The V gene's germline CDR1 is SGHRS and CDR2 YFSETQ. The V end lost 0 bases, the J end lost 2 bases, and 8 bases lay between the germline ends. This CDR3 has 14 amino acids. The CDR3 sequence is CASSLEAGNYGYTF. DNA for the CDR3: TGCGCCAGCAGCTTGGAAGCAGGGAACTATGGCTACACCTTC. The complete variable domain, with remaining parts taken from reference TRBV5-1 and TRBJ1-2, reads KAGVTQTPRYLIKTRGQQVTLSCSPISGHRSVSWYQQTPGQGLQFLFEYFSETQRNKGNFPGRFSGRQFSNSRSEMNVSTLELGDSALYLCASSLEAGNYGYTFGSGTRLTVV.